These 2 T cell receptor beta chains were all obtained from the same sample, sequenced in a study of T cells expressing NK-cell markers. No DNA is given; TCRdb re-called the 5' RACE reads and lists each CDR3 protein once. The data show about 150,000 distinct CDR3 sequences, and the top ten clones hold 37%. Sequencing used blood T cells: a sorted CD56 or NKG2C T cell subset, CD4+ or CD8+ T cells, or bulk PBMC T cells (not recorded which). These receptors all come from a woman between 50 and 59 years old in good health.

The rearrangement links TRBV19 to TRBJ1-5; there is no DNA to check the TCRdb D call of TRBD1. CDR3 length: 15 residues. Germline V gives CDR1 LNHDA, CDR2 SQIVND (reference sequence). CDR3 sequence reads: CASTLFGTGNQPQHF.

The chain uses TRBV27 and TRBJ1-1. Germline assignment: CDR1 MNHEY and CDR2 SMNVEV (reference sequence). The CDR3 spans 14 residues. This chain's CDR3 is CASSLLVGNTEAFF.